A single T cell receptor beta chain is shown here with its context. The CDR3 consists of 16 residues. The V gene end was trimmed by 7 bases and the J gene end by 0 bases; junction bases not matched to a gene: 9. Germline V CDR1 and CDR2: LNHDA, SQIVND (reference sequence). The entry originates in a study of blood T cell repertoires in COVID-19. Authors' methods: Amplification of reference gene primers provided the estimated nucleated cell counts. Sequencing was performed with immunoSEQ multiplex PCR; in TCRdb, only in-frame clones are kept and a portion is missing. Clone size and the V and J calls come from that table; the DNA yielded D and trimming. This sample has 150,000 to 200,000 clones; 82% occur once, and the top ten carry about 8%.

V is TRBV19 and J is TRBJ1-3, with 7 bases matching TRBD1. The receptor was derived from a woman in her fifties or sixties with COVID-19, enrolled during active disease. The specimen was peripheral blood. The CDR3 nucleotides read TGTGCCAGTATTGCCAGGGGGTCGAGCTCTGGAAACACCATATATTTT. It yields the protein CASIARGSSSGNTIYF.